This T cell receptor (beta chain) was captured in a study of shared clonotypes between healthy human individuals. Notes on the study in general: Rarefaction exposed incomplete sorted-subset sequencing despite large depth. Larger estimated richness was generally seen in naive subsets than in memory subsets.

The germline CDR1 and CDR2 sequences are SGHAT and FQNNGV. V trimming: 3 bases; J trimming: 11 bases; junction bases outside the gene matches: 17. The CDR3 length is 16 residues. Note on this clone: Its antigen is currently unknown.

Repertoires were generated with immunoSEQ multiplex PCR, while TCRdb's copy carries only in-frame clones and drops some. Counted here are about 1 million clones, approximately 80% occurring once; the ten biggest clones make up roughly 0.56%. The rearrangement joins TRBV11-2 to TRBJ2-5; 8 bases match TRBD1. This clonotype was sampled from a man between 18 and 29 years old in good health. Some clones in this sample may be carry-over from other donors' samples. The sample consisted of memory CD4+ T cells from PBMCs. The subset: CD45RA-negative fraction. The CDR3 bases are TGTGCCAGCAGCTTGGGACAGGTTGGCCCCGGAGGTGCGCAGTACTTC. Translation gives CASSLGQVGPGGAQYF.